The source of this T cell receptor beta chain is a study of blood T cells in healthy people across ages. About the study: About one barcoded beta molecule per two T cells was the capture yield of template switching.

The donors, all healthy, were Caucasians living in Russia, aged 6 to 90. For the second PCR, which ran for roughly 6 to 11 cycles, a sample-barcoded 5' primer and a J-beta primer mix were used. Every single cDNA molecule received a tag from a template-switch adaptor with 12 random nucleotides. TCRdb passed the 5' RACE reads through MiXCR, listing each CDR3 protein once. The sample yields more than 800,000 distinct CDR3 sequences, under 45% seen once. This CDR3 comprises 14 residues. Germline values: CDR1 SGHDN, CDR2 FVKESK. This clonotype was seen just once. This TCR came from a woman aged 55-69 years in good health. This rearrangement joins TRBV14 to TRBJ2-7; D gene ambiguous. Matching the DNA end better, TRBJ2-5 makes the J call doubtful. Sample: blood. The CDR3 DNA follows: TGTGCCAGCAGCCAGAACCGAAAAAAGGAGACCCAGTACTTC. Protein: CASSQNRKKETQYF.